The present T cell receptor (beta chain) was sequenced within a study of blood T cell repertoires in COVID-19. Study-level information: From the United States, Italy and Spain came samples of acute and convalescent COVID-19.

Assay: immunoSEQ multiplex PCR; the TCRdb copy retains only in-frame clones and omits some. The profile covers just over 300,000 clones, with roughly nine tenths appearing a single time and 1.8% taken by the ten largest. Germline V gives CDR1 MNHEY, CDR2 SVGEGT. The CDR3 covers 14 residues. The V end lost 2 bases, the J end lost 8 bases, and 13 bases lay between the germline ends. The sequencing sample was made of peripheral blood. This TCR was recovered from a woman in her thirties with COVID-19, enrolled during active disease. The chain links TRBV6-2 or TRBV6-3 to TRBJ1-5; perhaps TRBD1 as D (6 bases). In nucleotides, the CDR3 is TGTGCCAGCAGTTACACGGACAGAATTGAGCCCCAGCATTTT. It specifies CASSYTDRIEPQHF.